This T cell receptor beta chain was sequenced in a study of T cell responses to AZD1222 COVID-19 vaccine. Whole-study findings and limits: It should be noted that donors were predominantly white British and more often female, and clonal diversity was possibly underestimated.

CDR1 is SGHRS and CDR2 is YFSETQ in the germline V gene. The CDR3 loop spans 15 amino acids. Germline trimming cut 4 bases from V and 2 bases from J; bases unmatched to any gene: 1. Worth noting for this clone: Antigen unknown.

Assay used: immunoSEQ multiplex PCR; TCRdb lists only in-frame clones, some missing. The sample carries approximately 140,000 clones, about nine tenths recorded once. This TCR came from an adult in good health. Specimen: peripheral blood, collected on day 0 of AZD1222 vaccination. The chain is built from TRBV5-1 and TRBJ1-4, with 11 bases lining up with TRBD1. The CDR3 DNA follows: TGCGCCAGCAGCAGGACAGGGGGCACTAATGAAAAACTGTTTTTT. It codes for CASSRTGGTNEKLFF.